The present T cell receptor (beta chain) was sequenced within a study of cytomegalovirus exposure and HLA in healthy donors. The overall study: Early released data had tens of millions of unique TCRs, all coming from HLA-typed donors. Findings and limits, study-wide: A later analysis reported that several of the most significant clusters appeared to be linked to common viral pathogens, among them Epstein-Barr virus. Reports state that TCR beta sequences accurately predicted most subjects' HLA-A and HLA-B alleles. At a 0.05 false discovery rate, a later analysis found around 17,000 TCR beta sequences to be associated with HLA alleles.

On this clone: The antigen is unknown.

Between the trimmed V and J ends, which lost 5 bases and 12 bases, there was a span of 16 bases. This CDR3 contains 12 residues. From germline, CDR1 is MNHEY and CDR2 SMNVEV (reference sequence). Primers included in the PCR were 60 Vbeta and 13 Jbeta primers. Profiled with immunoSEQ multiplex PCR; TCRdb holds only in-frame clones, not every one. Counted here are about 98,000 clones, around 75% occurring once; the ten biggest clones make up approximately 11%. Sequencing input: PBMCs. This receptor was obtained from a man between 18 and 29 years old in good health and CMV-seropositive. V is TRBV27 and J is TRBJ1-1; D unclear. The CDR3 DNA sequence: TGTGCCAGCAGTCCGCCGAGTATGGTAACTTTCTTT. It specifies CASSPPSMVTFF.